A single sample is the source of the 4 T cell receptor beta chains below, sequenced in a study of CD8 T cells in ankylosing spondylitis. One entry per CDR3 protein results from TCRdb running MiXCR on the 5' RACE reads. The sample has 85,000 to 90,000 distinct CDR3 sequences; around 26% are singletons. The sample was blood, either unsorted or a sorted T cell fraction (not recorded which). Receptors originate from a male donor with ankylosing spondylitis or in good health (not recorded which).

This clonotype was seen a few times. The chain joins TRBV7-2 to TRBJ2-1; a weak D match, TRBD2 (5 bases). The CDR3 has 14 amino acids. Germline CDR1 and CDR2: SGHTA and FQGNSA. Trimming cost V 5 bases and J 5 bases, with 13 bases left between them. The CDR3 region is CASSNRGRHNEQFF. The DNA for the CDR3 is TGTGCCAGCAGCAACCGAGGGCGTCACAATGAGCAGTTCTTC.

Only a few counts were recorded for this clonotype. This chain connects TRBV29-1 to TRBJ1-1; tentative D call: TRBD1 (6 bases). With 4 bases removed from V and 4 bases from J, the gap between germline ends came to 13 bases. CDR3 size: 13 residues. Germline V gives CDR1 SQVTM, CDR2 ANQGSEA. The CDR3 nucleotides read TGCAGCGTTGCCGTGGGGGGCTCCACTGAAGCTTTCTTT. It encodes CSVAVGGSTEAFF.

In DNA, the CDR3 is TGTGCCAGCAGCTTATTAGGGCCCTCGTTAGAAAAACTGTTTTTT. Translating it yields CASSLLGPSLEKLFF. V is TRBV7-8 and J is TRBJ1-4; D not certain. Germline CDR1 and CDR2: SGHVS and FQNEAQ. Trimming cost V 2 bases and J 8 bases, with 15 bases left between them. This CDR3 is 15 amino acids long. Using reference TRBV7-8 and TRBJ1-4 for the parts outside the CDR3, the full variable domain is GAGVSQSPRYKVAKRGQDVALRCDPISGHVSLFWYQQALGQGPEFLTYFQNEAQLDKSGLPSDRFFAERPEGSVSTLKIQRTQQEDSAVYLCASSLLGPSLEKLFFGSGTQLSVL.

This sequence joins TRBV7-9 and TRBJ2-5; D is unresolved. Germline values: CDR1 SEHNR, CDR2 FQNEAQ (reference sequence). Between the trimmed V and J ends, which lost 2 bases and 3 bases, there was a span of 16 bases. This CDR3 comprises 16 residues. CDR3 protein: CASSLTLHAQEETQYF. The CDR3 DNA follows: TGTGCCAGCAGCTTAACCCTACACGCCCAAGAAGAGACCCAGTACTTC.